One sample yielded the 3 T cell receptor beta chains listed below, sequenced in a study of blood T cell repertoires in COVID-19. The data were produced by immunoSEQ multiplex PCR, yet TCRdb's version contains in-frame clones alone and is incomplete. The table lists 220,000 or so clones, just under 90% of them singletons. What was sequenced was PBMCs or T cells enriched from blood (not recorded which). These receptors all stem from a man between 50 and 59 years old who had been exposed to COVID-19.

This chain connects TRBV27 to TRBJ1-4, with unresolved D. V gave up 6 bases and J gave up 10 bases, with 12 bases separating them. Germline V CDR1 and CDR2: MNHEY, SMNVEV (reference sequence). The CDR3 length is 12 residues. The chain's CDR3 is CASRSQVGKLFF. The CDR3 coding sequence is TGTGCCAGCAGGTCCCAGGTGGGAAAACTGTTTTTT. The variable domain in full, with the rest retrieved from reference TRBV27 and TRBJ1-4, is EAQVTQNPRYLITVTGKKLTVTCSQNMNHEYMSWYRQDPGLGLRQIYYSMNVEVTDKGDVPEGYKVSRKEKRNFPLILESPSPNQTSLYFCASRSQVGKLFFGSGTQLSVL.

The chain is built from TRBV20-1 and TRBJ2-1, with D possibly being TRBD1 (5 bases). V was cut by 3 bases and J by 3 bases, with 18 bases left in between. The length of the CDR3 is 16 residues. Germline lookup yields CDR1 DFQATT and CDR2 SNEGSKA (reference sequence). CDR3 amino acids: CSASQGMGNYYNEQFF. As DNA, the CDR3 is TGCAGTGCTAGTCAGGGTATGGGGAACTACTACAATGAGCAGTTCTTC.

The chain recombines TRBV7-2 with TRBJ1-1; D is undetermined. Trimming stripped 7 bases from V and 1 base from J, with 13 bases between. In germline, CDR1 is SGHTA, CDR2 FQGNSA. The CDR3 runs to 14 residues. This chain's CDR3 is CASTLITGNTEAFF. CDR3 nucleotide sequence: TGTGCCAGCACCTTGATTACCGGGAACACTGAAGCTTTCTTT.